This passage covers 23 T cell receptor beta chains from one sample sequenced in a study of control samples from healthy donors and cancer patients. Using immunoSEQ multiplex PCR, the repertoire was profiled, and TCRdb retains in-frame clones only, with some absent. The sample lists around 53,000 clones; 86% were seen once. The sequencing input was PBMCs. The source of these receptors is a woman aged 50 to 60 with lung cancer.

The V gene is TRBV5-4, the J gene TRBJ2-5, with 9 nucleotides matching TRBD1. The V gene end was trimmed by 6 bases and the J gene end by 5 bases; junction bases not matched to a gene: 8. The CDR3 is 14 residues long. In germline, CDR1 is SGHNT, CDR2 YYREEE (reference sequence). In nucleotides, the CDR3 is TGTGCCAGCAAACCAACAGGGGGCTTGGAGACCCAGTACTTC. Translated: CASKPTGGLETQYF. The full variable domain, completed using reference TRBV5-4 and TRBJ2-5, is ETGVTQSPTHLIKTRGQQVTLRCSSQSGHNTVSWYQQALGQGPQFIFQYYREEENGRGNFPPRFSGLQFPNYSSELNVNALELDDSALYLCASKPTGGLETQYFGPGTRLLVL.

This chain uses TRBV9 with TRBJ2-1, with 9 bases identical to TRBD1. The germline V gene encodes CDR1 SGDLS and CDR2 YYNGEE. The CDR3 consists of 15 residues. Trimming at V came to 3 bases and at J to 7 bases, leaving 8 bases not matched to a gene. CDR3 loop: CASSARTGDGNEQFF. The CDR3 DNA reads TGTGCCAGCAGCGCCAGGACAGGGGATGGGAATGAGCAGTTCTTC.

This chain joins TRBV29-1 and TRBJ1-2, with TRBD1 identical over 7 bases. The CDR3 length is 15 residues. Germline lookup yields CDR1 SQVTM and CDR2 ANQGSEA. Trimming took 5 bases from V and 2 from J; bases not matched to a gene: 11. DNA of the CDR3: TGCAGCGTTTCCAGACCGGGACAGAGAAACTATGGCTACACCTTC. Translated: CSVSRPGQRNYGYTF.

The CDR3 DNA sequence: TGTGCCAGCAGTTTATCTGCCTACGAGCAGTACTTC. Its protein is CASSLSAYEQYF. This chain joins TRBV12-3 or TRBV12-4 and TRBJ2-7; no clear D gene. Trimming took 2 bases from V and 2 from J, leaving 4 bases between them. The CDR3 has 12 amino acids.

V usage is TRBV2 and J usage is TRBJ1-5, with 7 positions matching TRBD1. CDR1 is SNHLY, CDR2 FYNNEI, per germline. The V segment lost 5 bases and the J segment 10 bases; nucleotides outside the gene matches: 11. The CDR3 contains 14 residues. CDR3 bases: TGTGCCAGCAGTTATCGTCAGGGGGGTCATCCCCAGCATTTT. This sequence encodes CASSYRQGGHPQHF.

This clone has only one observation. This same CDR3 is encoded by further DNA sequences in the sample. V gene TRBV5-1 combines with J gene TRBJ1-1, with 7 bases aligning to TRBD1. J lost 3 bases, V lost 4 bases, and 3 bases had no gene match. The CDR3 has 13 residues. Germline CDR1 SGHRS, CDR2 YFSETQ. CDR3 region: CASSPQGDTEAFF. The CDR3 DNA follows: TGCGCCAGCAGCCCCCAGGGGGACACTGAAGCTTTCTTT.

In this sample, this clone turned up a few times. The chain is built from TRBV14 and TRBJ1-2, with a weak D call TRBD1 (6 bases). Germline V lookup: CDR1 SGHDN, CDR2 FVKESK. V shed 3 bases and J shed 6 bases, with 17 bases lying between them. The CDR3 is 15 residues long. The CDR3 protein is CASSQYQGFANGYTF. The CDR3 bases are TGTGCCAGCAGCCAGTATCAGGGGTTTGCAAATGGCTACACCTTC.

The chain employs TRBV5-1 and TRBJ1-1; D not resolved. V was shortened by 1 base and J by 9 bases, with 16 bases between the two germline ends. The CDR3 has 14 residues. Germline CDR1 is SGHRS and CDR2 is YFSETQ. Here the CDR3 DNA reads TGCGCCAGCAGCTTGACCCTCGAAGGGAGACAAGCTTTCTTT. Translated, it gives CASSLTLEGRQAFF.

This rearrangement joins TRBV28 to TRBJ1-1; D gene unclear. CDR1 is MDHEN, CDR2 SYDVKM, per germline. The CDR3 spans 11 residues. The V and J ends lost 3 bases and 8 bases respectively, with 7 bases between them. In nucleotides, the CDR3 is TGTGCCAGCAGTTTCTCCTTCGAAGCTTTCTTT. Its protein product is CASSFSFEAFF.

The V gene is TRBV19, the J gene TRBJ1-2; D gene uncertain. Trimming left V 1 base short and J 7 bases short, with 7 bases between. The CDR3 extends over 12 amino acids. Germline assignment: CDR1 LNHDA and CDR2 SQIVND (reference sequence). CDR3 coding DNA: TGTGCCAGTAGTATAGCAGGAAGTGGCTACACCTTC. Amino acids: CASSIAGSGYTF.

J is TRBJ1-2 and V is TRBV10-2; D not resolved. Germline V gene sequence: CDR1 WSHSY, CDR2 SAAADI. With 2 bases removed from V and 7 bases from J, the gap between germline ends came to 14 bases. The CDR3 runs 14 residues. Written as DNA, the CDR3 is TGCGCCAGCAGTGAGCCGGACTACGGGCCTGGCTACACCTTC. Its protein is CASSEPDYGPGYTF.

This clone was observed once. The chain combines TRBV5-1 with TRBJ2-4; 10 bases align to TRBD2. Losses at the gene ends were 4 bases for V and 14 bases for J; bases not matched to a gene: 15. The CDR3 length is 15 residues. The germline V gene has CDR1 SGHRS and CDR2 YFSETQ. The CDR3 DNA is TGCGCCAGCAGCCCCATCGGGACTAGCGTTGCCCTGGAGTACTTC. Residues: CASSPIGTSVALEYF.

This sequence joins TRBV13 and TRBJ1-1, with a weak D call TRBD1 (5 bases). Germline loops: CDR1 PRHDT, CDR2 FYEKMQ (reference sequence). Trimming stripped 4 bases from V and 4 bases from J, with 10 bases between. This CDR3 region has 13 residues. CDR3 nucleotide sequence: TGTGCCAGCAGCTCCCTGGGGGGCACTGAAGCTTTCTTT. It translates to CASSSLGGTEAFF. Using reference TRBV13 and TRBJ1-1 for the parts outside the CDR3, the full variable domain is AAGVIQSPRHLIKEKRETATLKCYPIPRHDTVYWYQQGPGQDPQFLISFYEKMQSDKGSIPDRFSAQQFSDYHSELNMSSLELGDSALYFCASSSLGGTEAFFGQGTRLTVV.

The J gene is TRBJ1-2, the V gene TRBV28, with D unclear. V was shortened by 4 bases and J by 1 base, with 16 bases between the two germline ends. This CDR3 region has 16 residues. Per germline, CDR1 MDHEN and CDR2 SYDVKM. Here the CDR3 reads CASSSEGSHLNYGYTF. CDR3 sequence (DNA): TGTGCCAGCAGTTCCGAAGGAAGTCATCTTAACTATGGCTACACCTTC.

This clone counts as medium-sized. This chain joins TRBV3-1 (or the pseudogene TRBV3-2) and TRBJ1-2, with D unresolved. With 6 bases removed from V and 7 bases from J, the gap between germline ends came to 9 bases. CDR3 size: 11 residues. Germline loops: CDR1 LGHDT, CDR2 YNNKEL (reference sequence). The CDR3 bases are TGTGCCAGCAGTGTTCGTGGTGGCTACACCTTC. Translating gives CASSVRGGYTF.

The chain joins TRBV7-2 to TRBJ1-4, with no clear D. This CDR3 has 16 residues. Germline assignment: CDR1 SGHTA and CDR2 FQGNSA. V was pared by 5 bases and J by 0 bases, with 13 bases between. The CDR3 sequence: CASSTIATTTNEKLFF. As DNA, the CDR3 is TGTGCCAGCAGCACGATTGCCACTACAACTAATGAAAAACTGTTTTTT.

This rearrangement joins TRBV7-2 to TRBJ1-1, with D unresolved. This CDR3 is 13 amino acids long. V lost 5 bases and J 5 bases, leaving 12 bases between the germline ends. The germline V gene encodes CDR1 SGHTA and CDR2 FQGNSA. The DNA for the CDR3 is TGTGCCAGCAGCCCGCTTATGAGGACTGAAGCTTTCTTT. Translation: CASSPLMRTEAFF.

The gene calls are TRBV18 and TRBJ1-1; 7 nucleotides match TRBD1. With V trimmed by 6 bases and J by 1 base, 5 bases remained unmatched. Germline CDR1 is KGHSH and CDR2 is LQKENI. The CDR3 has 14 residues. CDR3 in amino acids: CASSPDRANTEAFF. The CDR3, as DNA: TGTGCCAGCTCCCCCGACAGGGCGAACACTGAAGCTTTCTTT.

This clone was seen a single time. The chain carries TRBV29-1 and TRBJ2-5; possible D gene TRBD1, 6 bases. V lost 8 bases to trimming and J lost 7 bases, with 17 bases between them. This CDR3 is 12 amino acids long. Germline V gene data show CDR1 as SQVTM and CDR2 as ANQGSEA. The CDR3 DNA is TGCAGCATCCTACAGGGTGAAGGGACCCAGTACTTC. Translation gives CSILQGEGTQYF.

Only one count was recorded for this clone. DNA of the CDR3: TGTGCCAGTAGTAGCCCTGGACAGGGGCTTTTCACCGGGGAGCTGTTTTTT. Encoded protein: CASSSPGQGLFTGELFF. The chain uses TRBV19 and TRBJ2-2, with TRBD1 matching over 9 bases. The junction had 10 bases not matched to a gene; V was cut back by 4 bases and J by 4 bases. CDR3 length: 17 residues. CDR1 LNHDA and CDR2 SQIVND come from the germline V gene (reference sequence).

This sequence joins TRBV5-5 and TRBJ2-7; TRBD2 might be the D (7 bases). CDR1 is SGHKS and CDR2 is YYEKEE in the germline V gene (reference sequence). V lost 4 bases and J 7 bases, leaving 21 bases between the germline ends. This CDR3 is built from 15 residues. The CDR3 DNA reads TGTGCCAGCAGCCGGGAGGTCACAGGGTCAGGAGAGCAGTACTTC. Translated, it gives CASSREVTGSGEQYF.

The CDR3 here is CASSSHRGQGANEQFF. The CDR3 DNA reads as TGTGCCAGCAGCTCCCACCGCGGACAGGGGGCTAATGAGCAGTTCTTC. The gene calls are TRBV7-6 and TRBJ2-1; 11 positions agree with TRBD1. Germline V gene lookup returns CDR1 SGHVS and CDR2 FNYEAQ. This CDR3 contains 16 residues. Trimming took 4 bases from V and 7 from J; bases not matched to a gene: 9. The full variable domain, rest sourced from reference TRBV7-6 and TRBJ2-1, is GAGVSQSPRYKVTKRGQDVALRCDPISGHVSLYWYRQALGQGPEFLTYFNYEAQQDKSGLPNDRFSAERPEGSISTLTIQRTEQRDSAMYRCASSSHRGQGANEQFFGPGTRLTVL.

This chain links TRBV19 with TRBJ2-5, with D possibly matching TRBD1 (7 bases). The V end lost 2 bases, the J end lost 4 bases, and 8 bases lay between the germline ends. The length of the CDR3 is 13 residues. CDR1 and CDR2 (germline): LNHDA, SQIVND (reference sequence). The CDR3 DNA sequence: TGTGCCAGTAGTATACAGGGGGGAGAGACCCAGTACTTC. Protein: CASSIQGGETQYF.